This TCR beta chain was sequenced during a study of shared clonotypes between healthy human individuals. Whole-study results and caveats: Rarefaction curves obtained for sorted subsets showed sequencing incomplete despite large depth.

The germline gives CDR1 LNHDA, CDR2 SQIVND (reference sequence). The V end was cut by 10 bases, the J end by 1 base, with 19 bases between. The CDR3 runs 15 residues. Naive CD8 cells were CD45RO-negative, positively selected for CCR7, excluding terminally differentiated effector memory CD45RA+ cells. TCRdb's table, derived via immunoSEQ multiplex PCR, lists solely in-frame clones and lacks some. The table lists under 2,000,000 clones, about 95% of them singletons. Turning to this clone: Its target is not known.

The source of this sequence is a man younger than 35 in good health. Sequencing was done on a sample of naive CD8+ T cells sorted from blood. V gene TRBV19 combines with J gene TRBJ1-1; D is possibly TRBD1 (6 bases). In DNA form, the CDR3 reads TGTGCCACTACACCGAGGGGGAGTCGGAACACTGAAGCTTTCTTT. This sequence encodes CATTPRGSRNTEAFF.